This T cell receptor (beta chain) is drawn from a study of CD8 T cells in Susac syndrome (dated 2019 in TCRdb). For context, the study as a whole: Whether CD8+ T cell activation and differentiation in Susac syndrome was antigen driven was tested using repertoire sequencing.

RNA was extracted using the RNeasy kit, and roughly 0.5 to 1 ug of the RNA was reverse transcribed with random hexamers. The immunoSEQ multiplex PCR assay, which covers 54 Vbeta and 13 Jbeta segments, was used to amplify TCR beta CDR3 regions. PCR amplification bias was corrected by using a synthetic template baseline for primer optimization and computational correction. As for the original processing: Only productive sequences were kept, with reads annotated to V, D and J genes according to IMGT and analyzed in immunoSEQ Analyzer. Clonality was calculated as one minus the Shannon entropy normalized by log2 of the number of productive unique sequences. For each patient and control, public and private clones were evaluated within the 100 most prevalent clones. Clones were defined as Susac-specific when absent from the healthy and MS cohorts, from over 950 published viral clones and from other ImmuneACCESS disease sequences. The public reads were reanalyzed by TCRdb: fastp trimming at Q25, MiXCR alignment, in-frame beta chains only. Every entry covers one CDR3 protein and lists the most common genes and DNA from its rows. The V and J calls shown here were made by TCRdb, not taken from the authors' results. The sample table holds around 140,000 distinct CDR3 sequences, of which approximately 93% were seen once. Under 0.095% of the sample comes from the top ten.

Peripheral blood CD8+ and CD4+ T cells from healthy donors, Susac syndrome patients and multiple sclerosis patients were profiled by high-throughput TCR beta sequencing. Healthy donors were age- and sex-matched controls. Bulk CD8+ and CD4+ T cells were purified magnetically by negative isolation, whereas CD8+ TEMRA cells were enriched by FACS. Blood was collected in EDTA tubes and processed within 24 hours, with PBMCs isolated through density gradient centrifugation. PBMCs intended for TCR sequencing were cryopreserved in liquid nitrogen and were subsequently thawed in a 37 degrees C water bath. Purity of sorted or isolated CD4+, CD8+ and CD8+ TEMRA cells was at least 90%. There are a few counts of this clonotype. Its antigen is still unknown. The sample holds no much larger clone one base away, and base qualities are not on file. What the authors observed across the whole study: The number of individuals in the TCR sequencing and HLA analysis was recognized as being relatively small.

The sequencing input was CD4+ T cells from PBMCs. This TCR was recovered from a human donor in good health.

This receptor has the CDR3 CAWSRDRLGGNTIYF. The nucleotide sequence is given as TGTGCCTGGAGTAGAGACAGGCTCGGTGGAAACACCATATATTTT. The rearranged chain carries TRBV30 and TRBJ1-3; D gene: possibly TRBD1, on 6 matching bases. Trimming costs V 2 bases and J 3 bases, and their ends lie 14 bases apart. The cysteine opens and the phenylalanine closes a CDR3 of 15 amino acids. CDR3 DNA only is kept here, 45 bases in frame from base 1. CDR1 and CDR2 are read off the germline V gene (reference sequence) as GTSNPN and SVGIG. The full variable domain, completed from the reference TRBV30 and TRBJ1-3 proteins outside the CDR3, reads SQTIHQWPATLVQPVGSPLSLECTVEGTSNPNLYWYRQAAGRGLQLLFYSVGIGQISSEVPQNLSASRPQDRQFILSSKKLLLSDSGFYLCAWSRDRLGGNTIYFGEGSWLTVV.